This T cell receptor (beta chain) was identified in a study of blood T cell repertoires in COVID-19. Only in-frame clones appear in the TCRdb table, and some are missing; sequencing was by immunoSEQ multiplex PCR. The sample consists of about 110,000 clones, 85% to 90% of them appearing once. Sequences were obtained from peripheral blood. This receptor was obtained from a man aged 50-59 years with acute or convalescent COVID-19.

CDR3: CASSLGGRSYEQYF. CDR3 coding DNA: TGTGCCAGCAGCTTAGGGGGGCGCTCCTACGAGCAGTACTTC. The rearrangement joins TRBV7-6 to TRBJ2-7; D possibly corresponds to TRBD1 (6 bases). This CDR3 has 14 amino acids. Germline V gene lookup returns CDR1 SGHVS and CDR2 FNYEAQ. Trimming removed 1 base at V and 0 bases at J, with 7 bases between. Together with reference TRBV7-6 and TRBJ2-7, the CDR3 gives the full variable domain: GAGVSQSPRYKVTKRGQDVALRCDPISGHVSLYWYRQALGQGPEFLTYFNYEAQQDKSGLPNDRFSAERPEGSISTLTIQRTEQRDSAMYRCASSLGGRSYEQYFGPGTRLTVT.